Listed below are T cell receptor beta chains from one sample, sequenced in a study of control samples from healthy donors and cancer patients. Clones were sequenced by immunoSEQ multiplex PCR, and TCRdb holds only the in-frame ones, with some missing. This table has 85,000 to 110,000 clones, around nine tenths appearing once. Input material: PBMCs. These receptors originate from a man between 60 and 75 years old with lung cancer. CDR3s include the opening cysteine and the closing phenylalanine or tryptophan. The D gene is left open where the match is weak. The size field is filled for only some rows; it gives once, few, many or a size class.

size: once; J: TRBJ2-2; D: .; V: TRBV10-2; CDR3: CASLLRDLRTGELFF; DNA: TGCGCCAGCTTACTTAGGGATCTTAGGACCGGGGAGCTGTTTTTT
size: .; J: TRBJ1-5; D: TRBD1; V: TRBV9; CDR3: CASSVGGTGNQPQHF; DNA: TGTGCCAGCAGCGTAGGAGGGACAGGCAATCAGCCCCAGCATTTT
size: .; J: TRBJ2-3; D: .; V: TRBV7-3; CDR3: CASSQGLTPSTDTQYF; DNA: TGTGCCAGCAGCCAGGGCCTCACCCCTTCCACAGATACGCAGTATTTT
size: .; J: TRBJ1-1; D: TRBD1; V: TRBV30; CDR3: CASRQGNTEAFF; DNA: TGTGCCAGCCGACAGGGGAACACTGAAGCTTTCTTT
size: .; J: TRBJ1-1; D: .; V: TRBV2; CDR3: CATEGGVRGVEAFF; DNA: TGTGCCACCGAGGGGGGCGTTAGGGGAGTTGAAGCTTTCTTT
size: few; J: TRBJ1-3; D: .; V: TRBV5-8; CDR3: CASPRASGNTIYF; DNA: TGTGCCAGCCCCCGAGCTTCTGGAAACACCATATATTTT
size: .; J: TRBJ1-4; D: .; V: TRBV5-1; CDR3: CASTPQETGKGEKLFF; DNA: TGCGCCAGCACGCCTCAAGAAACAGGGAAAGGTGAAAAACTGTTTTTT
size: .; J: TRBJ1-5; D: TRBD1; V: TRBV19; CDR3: CASSIARGGSNQPQHF; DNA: TGTGCCAGTAGTATAGCCAGGGGGGGGAGCAATCAGCCCCAGCATTTT
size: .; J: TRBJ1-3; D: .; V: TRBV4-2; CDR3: CASSQADSGNTIYF; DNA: TGTGCCAGCAGCCAAGCAGACTCTGGAAACACCATATATTTT
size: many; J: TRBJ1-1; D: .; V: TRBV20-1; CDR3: CSATKIPEAFF; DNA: TGCAGTGCTACTAAAATACCTGAAGCTTTCTTT
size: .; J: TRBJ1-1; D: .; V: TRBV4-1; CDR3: CASSQVFLSSDRLNTEAFF; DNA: TGCGCCAGCAGCCAAGTTTTTCTTTCTAGCGACAGACTGAACACTGAAGCTTTCTTT
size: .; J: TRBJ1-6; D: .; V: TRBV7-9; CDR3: CASSLGQLNSPLHF; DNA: TGTGCCAGCAGCTTAGGGCAGCTTAATTCACCCCTCCACTTT
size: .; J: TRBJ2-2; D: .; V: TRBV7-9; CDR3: CASSLGGATGELFF; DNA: TGTGCCAGCAGCTTAGGTGGGGCCACCGGGGAGCTGTTTTTT
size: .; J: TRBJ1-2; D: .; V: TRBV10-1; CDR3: CASSESRGGGYTF; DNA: TGCGCCAGCAGTGAGAGCAGGGGAGGGGGCTACACCTTC
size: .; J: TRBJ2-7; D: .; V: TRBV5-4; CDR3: CASSLKDSYEQYF; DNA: TGTGCCAGCAGCTTGAAGGATTCCTACGAGCAGTACTTC
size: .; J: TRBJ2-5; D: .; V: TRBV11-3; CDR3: CASSPSRGQETQYF; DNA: TGTGCCAGCAGCCCATCCCGGGGGCAAGAGACCCAGTACTTC
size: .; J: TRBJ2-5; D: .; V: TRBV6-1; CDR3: CASSEGRAGEETQYF; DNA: TGTGCCAGCAGTGAAGGGAGGGCAGGGGAAGAGACCCAGTACTTC
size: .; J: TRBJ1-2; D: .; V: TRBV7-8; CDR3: CASSIYMGGYTF; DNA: TGTGCCAGCAGCATTTACATGGGAGGCTACACCTTC
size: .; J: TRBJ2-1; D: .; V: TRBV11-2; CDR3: CASRNDMNEQFF; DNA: TGTGCCAGCAGGAACGATATGAATGAGCAGTTCTTC
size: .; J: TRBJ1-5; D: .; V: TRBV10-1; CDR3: CASPGGLQGDGNQPQHF; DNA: TGCGCCAGCCCCGGGGGCCTACAGGGTGATGGCAATCAGCCCCAGCATTTT
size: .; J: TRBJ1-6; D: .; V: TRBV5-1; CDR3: CASGTGNSGSPLHF; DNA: TGCGCCAGCGGTACAGGGAATTCAGGTTCACCCCTCCACTTT
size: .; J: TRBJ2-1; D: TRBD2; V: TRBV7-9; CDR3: CASSRTSGGAAYNEQFF; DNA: TGTGCCAGCAGTCGGACTAGCGGGGGGGCGGCCTACAATGAGCAGTTCTTC
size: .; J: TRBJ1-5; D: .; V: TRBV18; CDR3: CASSPREAGSNQPQHF; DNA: TGTGCCAGCTCACCAAGAGAAGCAGGGTCGAATCAGCCCCAGCATTTT
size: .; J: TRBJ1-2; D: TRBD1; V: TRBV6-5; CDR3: CASRTDRDYGYTF; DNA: TGTGCCAGCAGGACCGACAGGGACTATGGCTACACCTTC
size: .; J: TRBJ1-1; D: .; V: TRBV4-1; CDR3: CASSQAYSGGRAFF; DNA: TGCGCCAGCAGCCAAGCGTATTCGGGGGGCCGAGCTTTCTTT
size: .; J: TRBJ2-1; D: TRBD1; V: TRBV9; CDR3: CASSVRQGTVYNEQFF; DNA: TGTGCCAGCAGCGTTAGACAGGGTACCGTCTACAATGAGCAGTTCTTC
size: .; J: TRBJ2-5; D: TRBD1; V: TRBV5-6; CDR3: CASSWDRGQETQYF; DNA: TGTGCCAGCAGCTGGGACAGGGGGCAAGAGACCCAGTACTTC
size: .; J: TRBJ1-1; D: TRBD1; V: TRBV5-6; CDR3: CASSNGQAGNTEAFF; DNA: TGTGCCAGCAGCAACGGACAGGCGGGGAACACTGAAGCTTTCTTT
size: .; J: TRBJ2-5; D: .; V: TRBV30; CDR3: CAWQPPGRGETQYF; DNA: TGTGCCTGGCAACCCCCGGGGCGCGGAGAGACCCAGTACTTC
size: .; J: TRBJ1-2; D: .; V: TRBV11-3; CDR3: CASSFGSYGYTF; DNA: TGTGCCAGCAGCTTCGGCAGTTATGGCTACACCTTC
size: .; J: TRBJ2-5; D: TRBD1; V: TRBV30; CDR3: CAWSERGQGAGRETQYF; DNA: TGTGCCTGGAGTGAACGGGGACAGGGGGCGGGGCGAGAGACCCAGTACTTC
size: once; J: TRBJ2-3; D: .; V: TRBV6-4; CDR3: CASSDRWTATDTQYF; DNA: TGTGCCAGCAGTGACCGCTGGACAGCCACAGATACGCAGTATTTT
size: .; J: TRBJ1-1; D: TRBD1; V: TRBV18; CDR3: CASSPPGDRGTEAFF; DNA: TGTGCCAGCTCACCACCTGGGGACAGAGGAACTGAAGCTTTCTTT
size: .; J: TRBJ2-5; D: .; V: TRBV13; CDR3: CASSLRRLEGYQETQYF; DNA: TGTGCCAGCAGCTTAAGGAGACTAGAGGGCTACCAAGAGACCCAGTACTTC
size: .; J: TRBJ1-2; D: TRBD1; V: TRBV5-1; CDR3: CASSPDRGGGYTF; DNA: TGCGCCAGCAGCCCGGACAGGGGAGGTGGCTACACCTTC
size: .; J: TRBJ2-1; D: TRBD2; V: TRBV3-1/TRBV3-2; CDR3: CASSHLAGGNYNEQFF; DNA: TGTGCCAGCAGCCACCTGGCGGGGGGAAACTACAATGAGCAGTTCTTC
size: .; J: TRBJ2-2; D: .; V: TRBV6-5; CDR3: CASSYRRDTGELFF; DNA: TGTGCCAGCAGTTATAGGAGGGACACCGGGGAGCTGTTTTTT
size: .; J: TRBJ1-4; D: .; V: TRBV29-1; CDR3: CSVRPSAANEKLFF; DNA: TGCAGCGTGAGGCCTAGTGCGGCGAATGAAAAACTGTTTTTT
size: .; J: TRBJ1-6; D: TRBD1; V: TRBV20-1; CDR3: CSASTGGNNSPLHF; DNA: TGCAGTGCTAGTACAGGGGGCAATAATTCACCCCTCCACTTT
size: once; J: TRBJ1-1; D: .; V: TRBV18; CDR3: CASSPMDSSVTEAFF; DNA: TGTGCCAGCTCGCCTATGGACAGTAGCGTCACTGAAGCTTTCTTT
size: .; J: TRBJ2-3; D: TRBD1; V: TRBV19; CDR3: CASSIPGGDTQYF; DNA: TGTGCCAGTAGTATCCCAGGGGGAGATACGCAGTATTTT
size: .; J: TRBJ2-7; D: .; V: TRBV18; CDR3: CASSPPTGRSLNEQYF; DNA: TGTGCCAGCTCACCACCGACGGGACGGAGCTTGAACGAGCAGTACTTC
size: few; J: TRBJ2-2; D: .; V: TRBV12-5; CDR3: CASGLVQDGHLNTGELFF; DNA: TGTGCTAGTGGTTTGGTGCAGGATGGGCACTTAAACACCGGGGAGCTGTTTTTT
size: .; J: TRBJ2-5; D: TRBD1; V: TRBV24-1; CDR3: CATSGRGRRGSGETQYF; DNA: TGTGCCACCAGTGGCAGGGGGCGCAGAGGGAGTGGGGAGACCCAGTACTTC
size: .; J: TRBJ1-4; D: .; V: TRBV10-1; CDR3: CASSESRGGLGEKLFF; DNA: TGCGCCAGCAGTGAGTCTAGGGGCGGCCTTGGGGAAAAACTGTTTTTT
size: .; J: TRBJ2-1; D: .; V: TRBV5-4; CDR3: CASSRQLWDEQFF; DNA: TGTGCCAGCAGCCGACAGCTTTGGGATGAGCAGTTCTTC
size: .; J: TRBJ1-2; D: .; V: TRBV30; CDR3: CAWRTGTSNYGYTF; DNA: TGTGCCTGGAGGACCGGGACAAGTAACTATGGCTACACCTTC
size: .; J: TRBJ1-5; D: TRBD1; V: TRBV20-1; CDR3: CSASSGTGGFQPQHF; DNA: TGCAGTGCTAGTAGTGGGACAGGGGGCTTCCAGCCCCAGCATTTT
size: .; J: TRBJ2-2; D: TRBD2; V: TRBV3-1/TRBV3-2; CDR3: CASSQVTLAGALYTGELFF; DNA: TGTGCCAGCAGCCAAGTCACACTAGCGGGGGCCCTTTACACCGGGGAGCTGTTTTTT
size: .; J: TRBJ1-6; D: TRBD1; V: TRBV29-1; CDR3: CSVVTGDNSPLHF; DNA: TGCAGCGTTGTCACAGGGGATAATTCACCCCTCCACTTT
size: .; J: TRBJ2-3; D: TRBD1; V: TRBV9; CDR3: CASSERTGKTDTQYF; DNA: TGTGCCAGCAGCGAGCGGACAGGGAAGACAGATACGCAGTATTTT
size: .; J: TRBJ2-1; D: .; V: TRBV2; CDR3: CASSGLLSSYNEQFF; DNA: TGTGCCAGCAGTGGACTGCTCAGCTCCTACAATGAGCAGTTCTTC
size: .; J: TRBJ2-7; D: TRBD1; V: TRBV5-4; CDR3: CASSGRDSYEQYF; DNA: TGTGCCAGCAGCGGCCGGGACAGCTACGAGCAGTACTTC
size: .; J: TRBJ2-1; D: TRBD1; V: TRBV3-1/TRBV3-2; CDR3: CASSQTGGAGYNEQFF; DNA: TGTGCCAGCAGCCAGACAGGGGGCGCAGGGTACAATGAGCAGTTCTTC
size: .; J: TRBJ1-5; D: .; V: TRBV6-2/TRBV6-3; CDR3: CASSYSGGRQPQHF; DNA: TGTGCCAGCAGTTACTCCGGGGGTCGGCAGCCCCAGCATTTT